The present TCR beta chain was sequenced within a study of regulatory T cells in long-lasting Graves disease. This CDR3 is 15 amino acids long. The germline CDR1 and CDR2 sequences are LGHDT and YNNKEL (reference sequence). Trimming removed 2 bases at V and 4 bases at J, with 14 bases between. As to time point: newly diagnosed GD, antithyroid drugs for less than 3 months. There was RNA extracted from PBMCs, and the TCR library was made from it. Arm-PCR of CDR3 regions and iRepertoire HTBI primers were the basis on which TCR beta libraries were built. TCRdb re-derived calls from the multiplex PCR reads in MiXCR, one entry per CDR3 protein. The repertoire holds about 560,000 distinct CDR3 sequences, around 16% seen once, with around 13% in the top ten. This clonotype was detected ten times or more. Separately, the same data were catalogued under a study of T cells in Graves' hyperthyroidism and ophthalmopathy. That source reports: The TCR CDR3 first-round RT-PCR relied on the HTBI primer set. Most thyroid clonotypes that were expanded above 0.001 also turned up in blood. Ophthalmopathy, which appeared later, was predicted by the model a median about 6 months before onset.

The TCR originated in a man aged 18 to 30 with Graves disease. This material consisted of peripheral blood mononuclear cells (PBMCs), taken at new diagnosis, from a patient treated with antithyroid drugs. The chain uses TRBV3-1 and TRBJ1-2; D gene uncertain. The CDR3 bases are TGTGCCAGCAGCCAATTTGGCAAGATGCCCTATGGCTACACCTTC. This sequence encodes CASSQFGKMPYGYTF.